These 20 T cell receptor beta chains were sequenced from one sample in a study of blood T cell repertoires in COVID-19. Sequencing used immunoSEQ multiplex PCR; TCRdb keeps in-frame clones, though not all of them. The sample records tens of thousands of clones, 80% to 90% being singletons. Sequenced: peripheral blood. The receptors derive from a woman aged 55-70 years with acute or convalescent COVID-19.

This chain joins TRBV19 and TRBJ2-1; D ambiguous. V was pared by 5 bases and J by 0 bases, with 11 bases between. The CDR3 spans 15 residues. Germline assignment: CDR1 LNHDA and CDR2 SQIVND (reference sequence). The CDR3 bases are TGTGCCAGTAGTGTGCTGCCCAGCTCCTACAATGAGCAGTTCTTC. This sequence encodes CASSVLPSSYNEQFF.

The chain employs TRBV28 and TRBJ1-1; D possibly corresponds to TRBD1 (5 bases). Germline V gene lookup returns CDR1 MDHEN and CDR2 SYDVKM. Trimming shortened V by 6 bases and J by 6 bases, and 20 bases separated the two germline ends. The CDR3 totals 15 residues. CDR3 residues: CASSAPSGGMAEAFF. In DNA, the CDR3 is TGTGCCAGCAGCGCCCCCTCGGGGGGAATGGCTGAAGCTTTCTTT.

J is TRBJ1-3 and V is TRBV4-2, with 9 bases that match TRBD1. This CDR3 is 18 amino acids long. The germline CDR1 and CDR2 sequences are LGHNA and YNFKEQ. The trim removed 0 bases at V and 0 bases at J, leaving 6 bases unmatched. CDR3 bases: TGTGCCAGCAGCCAAGACGGGGACAGGGTCTTCTCTGGAAACACCATATATTTT. This sequence encodes CASSQDGDRVFSGNTIYF.

The genes are TRBV6-4 and TRBJ2-1, with TRBD2 matching over 12 bases. The germline CDR1 and CDR2 sequences are MRHNA and SNTAGT. The ends lost 5 bases at V and 8 bases at J; junction bases unmatched: 7. This CDR3 is built from 15 residues. The CDR3 region is CASSPLAGGPYEQFF. CDR3 sequence (DNA): TGTGCCAGCAGTCCACTAGCGGGGGGTCCTTATGAGCAGTTCTTC.

The chain joins TRBV5-1 to TRBJ1-5; D might be TRBD1 (6 bases). The CDR3 covers 15 residues. Trimming removed 4 bases from V and 0 bases from J, with 11 bases in between. CDR1 is SGHRS, CDR2 YFSETQ, per germline. CDR3: CASSPGQNSNQPQHF. In DNA, the CDR3 is TGCGCCAGCAGCCCCGGACAGAATAGCAATCAGCCCCAGCATTTT. The entire variable domain, with the rest obtained from reference TRBV5-1 and TRBJ1-5, is as follows: KAGVTQTPRYLIKTRGQQVTLSCSPISGHRSVSWYQQTPGQGLQFLFEYFSETQRNKGNFPGRFSGRQFSNSRSEMNVSTLELGDSALYLCASSPGQNSNQPQHFGDGTRLSIL.

The chain links TRBV7-9 to TRBJ1-3; D uncertain. CDR3 length: 12 amino acids. From germline, CDR1 is SEHNR and CDR2 FQNEAQ (reference sequence). V was pared by 1 base and J by 5 bases, with 3 bases between. The CDR3 bases are TGTGCCAGCAGCTTAGACAGAAACACCATATATTTT. Protein: CASSLDRNTIYF.

The V call is TRBV5-6, the J call TRBJ1-5; 10 nucleotides line up with TRBD1. Germline V gene data show CDR1 as SGHDT and CDR2 as YYEEEE. This CDR3 has 13 residues. Trimming at V came to 4 bases and at J to 7 bases, leaving 2 bases not matched to a gene. The CDR3 region has the DNA TGTGCCAGCAGCCAGACAGGGGGCCAGCCCCAGCATTTT. This gives the protein CASSQTGGQPQHF. Using reference TRBV5-6 and TRBJ1-5 for the parts outside the CDR3, the full variable domain is DAGVTQSPTHLIKTRGQQVTLRCSPKSGHDTVSWYQQALGQGPQFIFQYYEEEERQRGNFPDRFSGHQFPNYSSELNVNALLLGDSALYLCASSQTGGQPQHFGDGTRLSIL.

V usage is TRBV7-2 and J usage is TRBJ1-2; 8 bases agree with TRBD1. The CDR3 length is 14 residues. Germline values: CDR1 SGHTA, CDR2 FQGNSA. The ends lost 5 bases at V and 2 bases at J; junction bases unmatched: 4. This chain's CDR3 is CASSPRTGNYGYTF. DNA for the CDR3: TGTGCCAGCAGCCCCCGGACAGGGAACTATGGCTACACCTTC.

The rearrangement links TRBV5-1 to TRBJ2-5; TRBD1 matches at 8 bases. CDR3 length: 15 residues. Trimming took 0 bases from V and 1 from J; bases not matched to a gene: 2. The germline V gene encodes CDR1 SGHRS and CDR2 YFSETQ. The CDR3 loop reads CASSLGTGGQETQYF. CDR3 bases: TGCGCCAGCAGCTTGGGTACAGGGGGCCAAGAGACCCAGTACTTC.

The chain joins TRBV9 to TRBJ2-5; the match to TRBD2 covers 12 bases. In germline, CDR1 is SGDLS, CDR2 YYNGEE. V was pared by 0 bases and J by 6 bases, with 3 bases of the junction left unmatched. The CDR3 is 15 amino acids. DNA for the CDR3: TGTGCCAGCAGCGTAGCTAGCGGGGGGGAACAGACCCAGTACTTC. This translates into CASSVASGGEQTQYF.

V gene TRBV5-1 combines with J gene TRBJ2-5; 7 bases match TRBD1. The CDR3 extends over 12 amino acids. Germline V gene sequence: CDR1 SGHRS, CDR2 YFSETQ. Trimming at V came to 7 bases and at J to 2 bases, leaving 2 bases not matched to a gene. The CDR3 DNA reads as TGCGCCAGCGTGGGACAGCAAGAGACCCAGTACTTC. This sequence encodes CASVGQQETQYF.

The J gene is TRBJ2-2, the V gene TRBV7-8; D unclear. The germline V and J ends were trimmed by 2 bases and 0 bases, with 7 bases remaining between them. The germline gives CDR1 SGHVS, CDR2 FQNEAQ. The CDR3 spans 15 residues. The CDR3 loop is CASSLQVSNTGELFF. The CDR3 nucleotides are TGTGCCAGCAGCTTACAGGTTTCGAACACCGGGGAGCTGTTTTTT.

The CDR3 loop reads CASSHPAGPTNEKLFF. CDR3 nucleotide sequence: TGCGCCAGCAGCCACCCGGCGGGGCCCACTAATGAAAAACTGTTTTTT. The chain joins TRBV4-1 to TRBJ1-4, with D maybe TRBD1 (5 bases). The germline V gene has CDR1 MGHRA and CDR2 YSYEKL. This CDR3 has 16 amino acids. The V and J ends lost 3 bases and 2 bases respectively, with 13 bases between them.

This rearrangement joins TRBV5-4 to TRBJ2-3; 12 bases line up with TRBD2. Germline trimming cut 3 bases from V and 5 bases from J; bases unmatched to any gene: 4. Germline lookup yields CDR1 SGHNT and CDR2 YYREEE (reference sequence). This CDR3 is built from 15 residues. The CDR3 nucleotides read TGTGCCAGCAGCTCCCGGGGACTAGCGGGAGATACGCAGTATTTT. Amino acid sequence: CASSSRGLAGDTQYF.

The chain employs TRBV19 and TRBJ1-1; no clear D gene. CDR1 LNHDA and CDR2 SQIVND come from the germline V gene (reference sequence). This CDR3 is built from 13 residues. Trimming left V 3 bases short and J 1 base short, with 6 bases between. The DNA for the CDR3 is TGTGCCAGTAGTATTGGCCAGAACACTGAAGCTTTCTTT. This encodes CASSIGQNTEAFF.

The rearrangement uses TRBV15 and TRBJ1-5; 10 positions match TRBD1. The trim removed 5 bases at V and 5 bases at J, leaving 6 bases unmatched. CDR1 and CDR2 from the germline V gene are LNHNV and YYDKDF (reference sequence). The CDR3 is 15 residues long. Written as DNA, the CDR3 is TGTGCCACCAGCTCCGGGACAGGGGACCATCAGCCCCAGCATTTT. It codes for CATSSGTGDHQPQHF.

The V gene is TRBV6-5, the J gene TRBJ2-5; D gene unclear. The CDR3 spans 14 residues. Per the germline V gene, CDR1 is MNHEY and CDR2 is SVGAGI. V lost 5 bases and J lost 7, with 17 bases in between. CDR3 region: CASSSPVGPGTQYF. The CDR3 DNA reads TGTGCCAGCAGTAGCCCGGTGGGCCCCGGGACCCAGTACTTC.

The chain recombines TRBV4-2 with TRBJ2-4; TRBD2 aligns across 9 bases. The germline V gene has CDR1 LGHNA and CDR2 YNFKEQ. After removal of 0 bases from V and 15 bases from J, the junction contained 6 bases not matched to a gene. The CDR3 length is 13 residues. The CDR3 spells CASSQDEGTSRYF. CDR3 DNA: TGTGCCAGCAGCCAAGACGAGGGGACTAGCCGGTACTTC.

The chain employs TRBV2 and TRBJ1-2; 9 nucleotides line up with TRBD1. CDR3 length equals 14 residues. CDR1 is SNHLY and CDR2 is FYNNEI in the germline V gene. The junction had 12 bases not matched to a gene; V was cut back by 9 bases and J by 7 bases. The CDR3 coding sequence is TGTGCCAGTACTTTACAGGGGGCGCTTCTTGGCTACACCTTC. Protein product: CASTLQGALLGYTF.

This clone was seen a few times. The chain combines TRBV24-1 with TRBJ2-2, with 8 bases lining up with TRBD1. The CDR3 totals 15 residues. Per germline, CDR1 KGHDR and CDR2 SFDVKD. V shed 7 bases, J shed 4 bases, and the junction held 7 bases outside the gene matches. CDR3 region: CATRADRDSTGELFF. CDR3 in DNA: TGTGCCACCAGGGCGGACAGGGATAGCACCGGGGAGCTGTTTTTT.